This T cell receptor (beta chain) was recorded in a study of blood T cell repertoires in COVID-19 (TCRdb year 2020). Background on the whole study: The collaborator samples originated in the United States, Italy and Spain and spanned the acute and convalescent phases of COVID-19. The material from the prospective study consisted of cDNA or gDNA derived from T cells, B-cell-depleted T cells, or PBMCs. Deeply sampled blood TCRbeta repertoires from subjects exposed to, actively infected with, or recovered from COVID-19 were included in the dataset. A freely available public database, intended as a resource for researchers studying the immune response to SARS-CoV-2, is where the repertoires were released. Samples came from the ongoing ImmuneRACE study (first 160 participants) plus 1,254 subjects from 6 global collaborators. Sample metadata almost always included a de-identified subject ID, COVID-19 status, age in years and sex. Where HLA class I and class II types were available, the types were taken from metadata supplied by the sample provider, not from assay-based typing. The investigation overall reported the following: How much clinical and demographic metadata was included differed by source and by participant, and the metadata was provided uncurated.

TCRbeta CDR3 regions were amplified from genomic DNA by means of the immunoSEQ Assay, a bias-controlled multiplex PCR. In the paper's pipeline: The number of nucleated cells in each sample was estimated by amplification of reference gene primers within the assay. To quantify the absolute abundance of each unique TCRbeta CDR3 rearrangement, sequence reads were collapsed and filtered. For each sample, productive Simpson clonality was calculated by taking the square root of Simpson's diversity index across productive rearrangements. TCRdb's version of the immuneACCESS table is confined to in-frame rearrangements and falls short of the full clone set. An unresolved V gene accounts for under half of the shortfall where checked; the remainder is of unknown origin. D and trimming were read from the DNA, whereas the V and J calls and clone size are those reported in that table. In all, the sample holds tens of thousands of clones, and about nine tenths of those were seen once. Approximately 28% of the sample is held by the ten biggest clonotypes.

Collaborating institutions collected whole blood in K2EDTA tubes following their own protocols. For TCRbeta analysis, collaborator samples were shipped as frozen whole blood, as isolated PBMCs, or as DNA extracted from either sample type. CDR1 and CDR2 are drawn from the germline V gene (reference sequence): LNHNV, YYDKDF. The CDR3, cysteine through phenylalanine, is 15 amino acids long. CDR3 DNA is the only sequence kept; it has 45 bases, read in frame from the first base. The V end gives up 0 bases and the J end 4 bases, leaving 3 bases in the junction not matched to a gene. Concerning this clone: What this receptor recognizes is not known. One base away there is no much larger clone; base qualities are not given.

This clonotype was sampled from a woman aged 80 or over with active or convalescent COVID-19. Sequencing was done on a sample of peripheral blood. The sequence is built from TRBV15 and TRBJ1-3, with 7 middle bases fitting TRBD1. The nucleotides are TGTGCCACCAGCAGAGAGGGACAGCCCGGAAACACCATATATTTT. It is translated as CATSREGQPGNTIYF.